The next 31 T cell receptor beta chains were all read from a single sample in a study of T cell responses to AZD1222 COVID-19 vaccine. Measured with immunoSEQ multiplex PCR; TCRdb has only the in-frame clones, and not every one. The profile shows 75,000 to 85,000 clones, 70% to 80% of them singletons. This sample comprised peripheral blood, obtained 28 days after the second dose of the MenACWY control vaccine. The receptors derive from an adult who received the MenACWY meningococcal vaccine as a control.

This clone has at least ten counts. The chain is built from TRBV28 and TRBJ2-7, with D tentatively TRBD2 (7 bases). CDR1 and CDR2 from the germline V gene are MDHEN and SYDVKM. The CDR3 runs to 14 residues. Deletions cut 6 bases from V and 4 bases from J, with 16 bases between. CDR3 sequence reads: CASSWGGAGYEQYF. The CDR3 DNA reads as TGTGCCAGCAGCTGGGGGGGCGCGGGATACGAGCAGTACTTC.

The rearrangement uses TRBV6-1 and TRBJ2-2, with TRBD2 matching over 10 bases. CDR3 length: 15 residues. Germline V lookup: CDR1 MNHNS, CDR2 SASEGT. V gave up 2 bases and J gave up 3 bases; unmatched junction bases: 0. CDR3 sequence (DNA): TGTGCCAGCAGTGAACTAGCGGGAGACACCGGGGAGCTGTTTTTT. It yields the protein CASSELAGDTGELFF.

The table lists this clone with a few counts. The chain is built from TRBV15 and TRBJ2-1; 8 bases fit TRBD1. CDR1 is LNHNV, CDR2 YYDKDF, per germline (reference sequence). With V trimmed by 0 bases and J by 7 bases, 2 bases remained unmatched. The CDR3 is 14 amino acids. The CDR3 is CATSRDRGRNEQFF. As DNA, the CDR3 is TGTGCCACCAGCAGAGACAGGGGGCGAAATGAGCAGTTCTTC.

The chain has TRBV19 and TRBJ1-2; 8 positions agree with TRBD1. The CDR3 length is 16 residues. Unmatched junction bases numbered 12, after V lost 4 bases and J lost 5 bases. Germline CDR1 and CDR2: LNHDA and SQIVND (reference sequence). Written as DNA, the CDR3 is TGTGCCAGTAGTACAACCGGGACAGGCTCTTTTTATGGCTACACCTTC. This sequence encodes CASSTTGTGSFYGYTF.

The chain joins TRBV28 to TRBJ1-2; perhaps TRBD1 as D (5 bases). Deletions cut 3 bases from V and 1 base from J, with 12 bases between. The CDR3 is 15 amino acids. The V gene's germline CDR1 is MDHEN and CDR2 SYDVKM. CDR3 in amino acids: CASSFDGDSNYGYTF. CDR3 in DNA: TGTGCCAGCAGTTTTGATGGAGACAGTAACTATGGCTACACCTTC.

Here the CDR3 reads CASERAREIADTIYF. As DNA, the CDR3 is TGTGCCAGCGAAAGGGCGCGTGAGATAGCGGACACCATATATTTT. This chain connects TRBV6-5 to TRBJ1-3; D is ambiguous. The V gene lost 8 bases and the J gene lost 8 bases, with 22 bases spanning the gap. Germline V gene sequence: CDR1 MNHEY, CDR2 SVGAGI. CDR3 length equals 15 residues.

The chain combines TRBV28 with TRBJ1-2; D not certain. The V end was cut by 6 bases, the J end by 2 bases, with 16 bases between. The germline CDR1 and CDR2 sequences are MDHEN and SYDVKM. The CDR3 runs 15 residues. CDR3 bases: TGTGCCAGCAGCCCCAATAGGGAGGCGAACTATGGCTACACCTTC. It is translated as CASSPNREANYGYTF.

The chain carries TRBV28 and TRBJ2-1; D may be TRBD1 (5 bases). Trimming shortened V by 3 bases and J by 15 bases, and 18 bases separated the two germline ends. Germline CDR1 MDHEN, CDR2 SYDVKM. There are 13 residues in the CDR3. The CDR3 DNA follows: TGTGCCAGCAGTTTTTCTGGGGCGGTTCAGGCGTTCTTC. Its translation: CASSFSGAVQAFF.

The chain couples TRBV4-1 to TRBJ1-6; D gene uncertain. CDR1 is MGHRA and CDR2 is YSYEKL in the germline V gene. This CDR3 is built from 15 residues. V gave up 0 bases and J gave up 11 bases, with 14 bases separating them. CDR3 region: CASSQDRGEFPPLHF. The CDR3 DNA reads TGCGCCAGCAGCCAAGACCGCGGGGAGTTTCCACCCCTCCACTTT.

The chain employs TRBV5-6 and TRBJ1-1, with 9 bases that match TRBD1. V shed 7 bases and J 3 bases; nucleotides not matched to a gene: 7. Germline CDR1 and CDR2: SGHDT and YYEEEE. This CDR3 comprises 14 residues. The CDR3 protein is CASVSRDRDTEAFF. The DNA for the CDR3 is TGTGCCAGCGTCTCCCGGGACAGGGACACTGAAGCTTTCTTT. The full variable domain, rest sourced from reference TRBV5-6 and TRBJ1-1, is DAGVTQSPTHLIKTRGQQVTLRCSPKSGHDTVSWYQQALGQGPQFIFQYYEEEERQRGNFPDRFSGHQFPNYSSELNVNALLLGDSALYLCASVSRDRDTEAFFGQGTRLTVV.

The chain links TRBV28 to TRBJ2-3; no clear D gene. V was pared by 8 bases and J by 10 bases, with 28 bases between. CDR3 length equals 16 residues. CDR1 MDHEN and CDR2 SYDVKM come from the germline V gene. The CDR3 spells CASGNLQATRPRAQYF. DNA of the CDR3: TGTGCCAGCGGAAACTTGCAAGCCACCCGCCCACGAGCGCAGTATTTT.

This clone was detected a few times. CDR3: CASSLFGSNQPQHF. CDR3 bases: TGTGCCAGCAGCTTGTTCGGAAGCAATCAGCCCCAGCATTTT. The V gene is TRBV5-4, the J gene TRBJ1-5, with no clear D. This CDR3 is 14 amino acids long. The V and J ends lost 1 base and 1 base respectively, with 6 bases between them. Germline-derived CDR1 and CDR2 are SGHNT and YYREEE (reference sequence).

This clone was seen more than once but under ten times. This chain joins TRBV19 and TRBJ1-1; D is ambiguous. The CDR3 consists of 13 residues. V was clipped by 3 bases and J by 1 base, with 6 bases between them. Germline lookup yields CDR1 LNHDA and CDR2 SQIVND (reference sequence). The CDR3 loop reads CASSMSANTEAFF. In DNA form, the CDR3 reads TGTGCCAGTAGTATGTCAGCGAACACTGAAGCTTTCTTT.

The chain recombines TRBV3-1 (or the pseudogene TRBV3-2) with TRBJ1-2, with 7 nucleotides matching TRBD1. Germline V gives CDR1 LGHDT, CDR2 YNNKEL (reference sequence). The CDR3 extends over 16 amino acids. V gave up 3 bases and J gave up 8 bases; unmatched junction bases: 15. The CDR3 spells CASSQRGTEGREGYTF. CDR3 nucleotide sequence: TGTGCCAGCAGCCAGAGGGGGACAGAAGGAAGAGAAGGCTACACCTTC.

This clone occurred a few times. The chain couples TRBV28 to TRBJ1-2; D gene unclear. Germline CDR1 and CDR2: MDHEN and SYDVKM. The CDR3 totals 13 residues. V was cut by 3 bases and J by 5 bases, with 10 bases left in between. CDR3 region: CASSLVGPYGYTF. DNA of the CDR3: TGTGCCAGCAGTTTGGTCGGGCCTTATGGCTACACCTTC.

The gene calls are TRBV29-1 and TRBJ2-5, with D possibly TRBD1 on 5 matching bases. Trimming stripped 6 bases from V and 5 bases from J, with 13 bases between. The germline gives CDR1 SQVTM, CDR2 ANQGSEA. The CDR3 contains 12 residues. The CDR3 protein is CSVDQGRETQYF. DNA of the CDR3: TGCAGCGTGGACCAGGGTCGGGAGACCCAGTACTTC.

This clone was recorded once. The chain has TRBV30 and TRBJ2-1, with D possibly TRBD2 on 5 matching bases. The V and J ends lost 4 bases and 3 bases respectively, with 13 bases between them. Germline V gives CDR1 GTSNPN, CDR2 SVGIG (reference sequence). The CDR3 sequence is 14 residues long. The DNA of the CDR3 is TGTGCCTGGAACCCGCTAGCCAACTACAATGAGCAGTTCTTC. Its translation: CAWNPLANYNEQFF.

The rearrangement uses TRBV19 and TRBJ1-2, with 8 bases aligning to TRBD1. CDR3 size: 13 residues. Germline values: CDR1 LNHDA, CDR2 SQIVND (reference sequence). V lost 7 bases to trimming and J lost 6 bases; unmatched junction nucleotides: 7. CDR3 loop: CASTQGAVDGYTF. CDR3 DNA sequence: TGTGCCAGTACCCAGGGGGCGGTGGATGGCTACACCTTC.

This clone showed up just once. V gene TRBV27 combines with J gene TRBJ2-1, with 10 bases aligning to TRBD2. Germline CDR1 is MNHEY and CDR2 is SMNVEV (reference sequence). J lost 7 bases, V lost 5 bases, and 8 bases had no gene match. CDR3 size: 15 residues. CDR3 sequence: CASSVQREGSNEQFF. CDR3 in DNA: TGTGCCAGCAGTGTCCAGCGGGAGGGCAGTAATGAGCAGTTCTTC.

The CDR3 region has the DNA TGTGCCAGCAGCCGAAAACCGGGACAGGGGAGCTCCTATAATTCACCCCTCCACTTT. Amino acids: CASSRKPGQGSSYNSPLHF. The chain links TRBV5-4 to TRBJ1-6, with 10 bases aligning to TRBD1. Per germline, CDR1 SGHNT and CDR2 YYREEE (reference sequence). V shed 4 bases and J 0 bases; nucleotides not matched to a gene: 10. The length of the CDR3 is 19 residues.

The J gene is TRBJ1-1, the V gene TRBV7-2; D ambiguous. The CDR3 is 14 residues long. Trimming removed 1 base at V and 0 bases at J, with 6 bases between. Germline values: CDR1 SGHTA, CDR2 FQGNSA. The CDR3 region has the DNA TGTGCCAGCAGCTTAGGGAGAGTGAACACTGAAGCTTTCTTT. Its translation is CASSLGRVNTEAFF.

The V and J genes are TRBV7-3 and TRBJ2-1, with 10 bases fitting TRBD1. Per the germline V gene, CDR1 is SGHTA and CDR2 is FQGTGA. The CDR3 covers 14 residues. V lost 4 bases to trimming and J lost 7 bases; unmatched junction nucleotides: 4. The DNA of the CDR3 is TGTGCCAGCAGCTCGGGACAGGGGAAGAATGAGCAGTTCTTC. This sequence encodes CASSSGQGKNEQFF. The full variable domain, with the rest looked up from reference TRBV7-3 and TRBJ2-1, is GAGVSQTPSNKVTEKGKYVELRCDPISGHTALYWYRQSLGQGPEFLIYFQGTGAADDSGLPNDRFFAVRPEGSVSTLKIQRTERGDSAVYLCASSSGQGKNEQFFGPGTRLTVL.

The chain employs TRBV30 and TRBJ1-1; no definite D call. The CDR3 has 12 residues. From germline, CDR1 is GTSNPN and CDR2 SVGIG (reference sequence). V was clipped by 5 bases and J by 0 bases, with 7 bases between them. This CDR3 is CAWGRMNTEAFF. CDR3 DNA sequence: TGTGCCTGGGGACGGATGAACACTGAAGCTTTCTTT.

This sequence joins TRBV19 and TRBJ1-5; TRBD1 is a possible D gene (5 bases). Trimming removed 4 bases from V and 2 bases from J, with 15 bases in between. The length of the CDR3 is 16 residues. Per the germline V gene, CDR1 is LNHDA and CDR2 is SQIVND (reference sequence). As DNA, the CDR3 is TGTGCCAGTAGTACCCGGACAACTCTAGGCAATCAGCCCCAGCATTTT. Translation gives CASSTRTTLGNQPQHF.

The table lists this clone with a few counts. The rearrangement uses TRBV4-1 and TRBJ2-1, with TRBD2 as a possible D gene (6 bases). CDR1 and CDR2 (germline): MGHRA, YSYEKL. Trimming removed 3 bases from V and 2 bases from J, with 17 bases in between. This CDR3 contains 17 residues. The CDR3 region has the DNA TGCGCCAGCAGCCACCTCAGGACTACAAGAACCTACAATGAGCAGTTCTTC. Protein sequence: CASSHLRTTRTYNEQFF.

The J gene is TRBJ1-1, the V gene TRBV11-2, with D unresolved. This CDR3 comprises 14 residues. In germline, CDR1 is SGHAT, CDR2 FQNNGV. V was clipped by 1 base and J by 4 bases, with 10 bases between them. CDR3 in DNA: TGTGCCAGCAGCTTAGGGGTTGCGGGCACTGAAGCTTTCTTT. It specifies CASSLGVAGTEAFF.

This chain joins TRBV9 and TRBJ2-5; D possibly corresponds to TRBD2 (8 bases). Germline-derived CDR1 and CDR2 are SGDLS and YYNGEE. V shed 4 bases and J shed 3 bases, with 19 bases lying between them. CDR3 length equals 16 residues. CDR3 sequence reads: CASSSGGAGGEETQYF. The CDR3 DNA follows: TGTGCCAGCAGCTCAGGGGGGGCGGGAGGAGAAGAGACCCAGTACTTC.

The rearrangement uses TRBV20-1 and TRBJ1-1; 7 nucleotides match TRBD1. Germline CDR1 and CDR2: DFQATT and SNEGSKA (reference sequence). The CDR3 is made up of 17 amino acids. The V and J ends lost 3 bases and 1 base, in that order; junction bases with no gene match: 14. The CDR3 coding sequence is TGCAGTGCTAGTAAGACCGGGGGCAGGGGGAGGAACACTGAAGCTTTCTTT. It yields the protein CSASKTGGRGRNTEAFF.

The chain has TRBV19 and TRBJ1-2; D is unclear. The CDR3 runs to 13 residues. Germline V gene lookup returns CDR1 LNHDA and CDR2 SQIVND (reference sequence). V shed 5 bases and J shed 2 bases, with 9 bases lying between them. For the CDR3, the DNA is TGTGCCAGTAGTCCCTCTTTCAACTATGGCTACACCTTC. Translation: CASSPSFNYGYTF. Drawing the rest from reference TRBV19 and TRBJ1-2, the complete variable domain is DGGITQSPKYLFRKEGQNVTLSCEQNLNHDAMYWYRQDPGQGLRLIYYSQIVNDFQKGDIAEGYSVSREKKESFPLTVTSAQKNPTAFYLCASSPSFNYGYTFGSGTRLTVV.

This chain links TRBV7-2 with TRBJ1-1, with TRBD1 matching 7 bases. Trimming removed 3 bases from V and 7 bases from J; junction bases left unmatched: 14. There are 16 residues in the CDR3. The germline V gene has CDR1 SGHTA and CDR2 FQGNSA. The CDR3 DNA follows: TGTGCCAGCAGCTTCAAAGTTATGACAGGGAGACATGAAGCTTTCTTT. Its translation is CASSFKVMTGRHEAFF.

The V and J genes are TRBV11-2 and TRBJ1-6, with D possibly being TRBD1 (6 bases). Germline loops: CDR1 SGHAT, CDR2 FQNNGV. The CDR3 consists of 14 residues. V lost 2 bases and J 10 bases, leaving 12 bases between the germline ends. CDR3 nucleotide sequence: TGTGCCAGCAGCTTAATCAGGGGAGGGTCACCCCTCCACTTT. It encodes CASSLIRGGSPLHF.